These 30 T cell receptor beta chains share one sample of origin, sequenced in a study of OX40 agonist ivuxolimab in advanced cancers. TCRdb's table, derived via immunoSEQ multiplex PCR, lists solely in-frame clones and lacks some. The table has tens of thousands of clones, approximately 80% seen once. Sequenced material: CD4+ or CD8+ T cells sorted from blood, taken in a trial of the OX40 agonist ivuxolimab. Receptor source: an adult with an advanced solid tumor such as melanoma, head and neck, liver or kidney cancer.

The chain combines TRBV30 with TRBJ1-1; maybe TRBD1 (6 bases). CDR1 is GTSNPN and CDR2 is SVGIG in the germline V gene (reference sequence). The ends were cut back, 2 bases at V and 5 bases at J, with 12 bases in the middle. The CDR3 loop spans 13 amino acids. CDR3 in DNA: TGTGCCTGGAGTCGGGGGCCGGGAACTGAAGCTTTCTTT. This gives the protein CAWSRGPGTEAFF.

The V call is TRBV30, the J call TRBJ2-3; 7 bases agree with TRBD1. Germline lookup yields CDR1 GTSNPN and CDR2 SVGIG (reference sequence). The V and J ends lost 2 bases and 0 bases, in that order; junction bases with no gene match: 2. The CDR3 runs to 14 residues. The CDR3 reads CAWSRGQSTDTQYF. The CDR3, as DNA: TGTGCCTGGAGTAGGGGACAGAGCACAGATACGCAGTATTTT.

This clone was observed once. V is TRBV5-6 and J is TRBJ2-3; 9 bases are shared with TRBD2. Germline V gives CDR1 SGHDT, CDR2 YYEEEE. The CDR3 runs to 13 residues. Trimming removed 4 bases from V and 9 bases from J; junction bases left unmatched: 6. This chain's CDR3 is CASSIGGRETQYF. CDR3 bases: TGTGCCAGCAGCATAGGCGGGAGGGAGACGCAGTATTTT.

In its sample, this clone was seen once. The chain couples TRBV18 to TRBJ2-3; 9 nucleotides align to TRBD1. CDR1 and CDR2 (germline): KGHSH, LQKENI. This CDR3 region has 14 residues. Trimming cost V 3 bases and J 4 bases; bases outside gene matches: 2. The CDR3 sequence is CASSPDRGADTQYF. The DNA for the CDR3 is TGTGCCAGCTCACCCGACAGGGGGGCAGATACGCAGTATTTT.

This chain links TRBV10-3 with TRBJ2-7, with 8 bases fitting TRBD1. Germline CDR1 and CDR2: ENHRY and SYGVKD. Trimming took 2 bases from V and 0 from J; bases not matched to a gene: 18. This CDR3 region has 20 residues. The CDR3 here is CAISEGVLTGAISSSYEQYF. The CDR3 coding sequence is TGTGCCATCAGTGAGGGGGTTTTGACAGGGGCTATCTCTAGCTCCTACGAGCAGTACTTC.

The rearrangement joins TRBV25-1 to TRBJ2-5, with TRBD2 identical over 8 bases. Germline values: CDR1 MGHDK, CDR2 SYGVNS. This CDR3 region has 16 residues. The trim removed 3 bases at V and 2 bases at J, leaving 8 bases unmatched. The CDR3 sequence: CASSDLGRGVQETQYF. The CDR3 coding sequence is TGTGCCAGCAGTGACCTCGGGAGGGGAGTTCAAGAGACCCAGTACTTC.

The chain links TRBV6-5 to TRBJ2-7, with 8 bases matching TRBD2. The CDR3 runs to 15 residues. After removal of 7 bases from V and 2 bases from J, the junction contained 10 bases not matched to a gene. CDR1 and CDR2 from the germline V gene are MNHEY and SVGAGI. CDR3 region: CASNQAGDPTYEQYF. The CDR3 DNA reads TGTGCCAGCAATCAAGCGGGGGACCCTACCTACGAGCAGTACTTC.

CDR3 DNA: TGTGCCAGCAGCCGCTCCGGGGGCGCGGTCGGGGCCAACGTCCTGACTTTC. Translated, it gives CASSRSGGAVGANVLTF. The chain has TRBV7-9 and TRBJ2-6, with D perhaps being TRBD1 or TRBD2 (6 bases each). CDR1 is SEHNR and CDR2 is FQNEAQ in the germline V gene (reference sequence). The V end lost 5 bases, the J end lost 4 bases, and 18 bases lay between the germline ends. The CDR3 totals 17 residues.

This clone was counted a single time. The chain links TRBV5-1 to TRBJ2-2; D is unresolved. Deletions cut 1 base from V and 6 bases from J, with 13 bases between. The CDR3 sequence is 15 residues long. Germline V gene lookup returns CDR1 SGHRS and CDR2 YFSETQ. The CDR3 DNA reads as TGCGCCAGCAGCTTGCTTGGGGATGGGGCCGGGGAGCTGTTTTTT. Encoded protein: CASSLLGDGAGELFF.

This chain links TRBV5-6 with TRBJ2-3, with 12 bases lining up with TRBD2. CDR1 is SGHDT and CDR2 is YYEEEE in the germline V gene. With 0 bases clipped from V and 6 bases from J, the junction kept 8 bases outside the gene matches. The CDR3 has 17 residues. CDR3 protein: CASSLATSGRGGDTQYF. CDR3 DNA sequence: TGTGCCAGCAGCTTGGCGACTAGCGGGAGAGGAGGGGATACGCAGTATTTT.

This clone has only a few counts. The CDR3 nucleotides read TGTGCCAGCAGTTCGGGGACAGTCTTGAAAGCTTTCTTT. It translates to CASSSGTVLKAFF. The J gene is TRBJ1-1, the V gene TRBV6-6, with TRBD1 matching over 7 bases. There are 13 residues in the CDR3. With 4 bases clipped from V and 9 bases from J, the junction kept 8 bases outside the gene matches. CDR1 is MNHNY and CDR2 is SVGAGI in the germline V gene (reference sequence).

The chain employs TRBV29-1 and TRBJ2-7; TRBD1 aligns across 9 bases. The germline CDR1 and CDR2 sequences are SQVTM and ANQGSEA. The junction had 1 base not matched to a gene; V was cut back by 5 bases and J by 2 bases. This CDR3 comprises 12 residues. Here the CDR3 DNA reads TGCAGCGTTCGGGACAGGGCCTACGAGCAGTACTTC. It specifies CSVRDRAYEQYF.

The V and J genes are TRBV7-9 and TRBJ2-7, with D unclear. This CDR3 spans 17 amino acids. Germline loops: CDR1 SEHNR, CDR2 FQNEAQ (reference sequence). V lost 5 bases and J 4 bases, leaving 24 bases between the germline ends. The CDR3 here is CASSPDKGDRYWYEQYF. The CDR3 DNA sequence: TGTGCCAGCAGCCCAGACAAGGGCGACCGGTATTGGTACGAGCAGTACTTC. Together with reference TRBV7-9 and TRBJ2-7, the CDR3 gives the full variable domain: DTGVSQNPRHKITKRGQNVTFRCDPISEHNRLYWYRQTLGQGPEFLTYFQNEAQLEKSRLLSDRFSAERPKGSFSTLEIQRTEQGDSAMYLCASSPDKGDRYWYEQYFGPGTRLTVT.

J is TRBJ1-1 and V is TRBV7-9, with TRBD1 matching 9 bases. V was clipped by 1 base and J by 2 bases; unmatched bases: 11. The CDR3 is 18 amino acids. Looked up from germline, CDR1 is SEHNR and CDR2 is FQNEAQ (reference sequence). The CDR3 loop reads CASSLGRDRVRVNTEAFF. The CDR3 coding sequence is TGTGCCAGCAGCTTAGGCCGGGACAGGGTACGGGTAAACACTGAAGCTTTCTTT.

The DNA of the CDR3 is TGTGCCAGCAGTTTACGGCTGTGGGAATTGAACACTGAAGCTTTCTTT. Amino acids: CASSLRLWELNTEAFF. V and J are TRBV27 and TRBJ1-1, with D unclear. The CDR3 spans 16 residues. Germline V gene lookup returns CDR1 MNHEY and CDR2 SMNVEV (reference sequence). Deletions cut 2 bases from V and 0 bases from J, with 13 bases between.

V and J are TRBV2 and TRBJ1-1; D gene uncertain. V lost 6 bases to trimming and J lost 12 bases, with 14 bases between them. This CDR3 contains 11 residues. Looked up from germline, CDR1 is SNHLY and CDR2 is FYNNEI. The CDR3 DNA sequence: TGTGCCAGCAGCCCCGGTCGGGTCTCTTTCTTT. Protein: CASSPGRVSFF.

CDR3 in amino acids: CASSHGDRRNSPLHF. In DNA, the CDR3 is TGTGCCAGCAGCCACGGGGACAGGCGTAATTCACCCCTCCACTTT. The chain employs TRBV14 and TRBJ1-6, with TRBD1 matching 8 bases. J was trimmed by 6 bases and V by 3 bases; bases with no gene match: 4. The CDR3 spans 15 residues. Germline V gives CDR1 SGHDN, CDR2 FVKESK.

The chain uses TRBV6-6 and TRBJ1-1; D not certain. V lost 5 bases and J 1 base, leaving 14 bases between the germline ends. The germline V gene has CDR1 MNHNY and CDR2 SVGAGI (reference sequence). This CDR3 region has 15 residues. In DNA, the CDR3 is TGTGCCAGCAGTGGCCCGGACGGGAAGAACACTGAAGCTTTCTTT. It specifies CASSGPDGKNTEAFF.

This chain joins TRBV10-3 and TRBJ1-1, with a weak D call TRBD1 (6 bases). Germline lookup yields CDR1 ENHRY and CDR2 SYGVKD. Trimming removed 3 bases from V and 3 bases from J, with 14 bases in between. The CDR3 contains 15 residues. The CDR3 here is CAISEFARGDTEAFF. The CDR3 bases are TGTGCCATCAGTGAATTCGCCAGGGGAGACACTGAAGCTTTCTTT.

V gene TRBV2 combines with J gene TRBJ1-5, with TRBD1 identical over 7 bases. CDR3 length equals 17 residues. V lost 2 bases to trimming and J lost 9 bases; unmatched junction nucleotides: 16. Germline loops: CDR1 SNHLY, CDR2 FYNNEI. The CDR3 region is CASSERPGTDRPGPQHF. The CDR3 bases are TGTGCCAGCAGTGAAAGGCCCGGGACAGACCGCCCCGGGCCCCAGCATTTT.

The J gene is TRBJ2-5, the V gene TRBV7-3; a possible D gene is TRBD2 (6 bases). This CDR3 region has 13 residues. Trimming cost V 4 bases and J 5 bases, with 11 bases left between them. Germline V gives CDR1 SGHTA, CDR2 FQGTGA. For the CDR3, the DNA is TGTGCCAGCAGCTCGACTAGTAGGGAGACCCAGTACTTC. This codes for CASSSTSRETQYF.

The chain is built from TRBV5-6 and TRBJ2-1; D perhaps matches TRBD2 (6 bases). V dropped 0 bases and J dropped 2 bases, with 18 bases sitting between them. The length of the CDR3 is 18 residues. Germline lookup yields CDR1 SGHDT and CDR2 YYEEEE. The CDR3 is CASSLAATFGGAYNEQFF. The DNA for the CDR3 is TGTGCCAGCAGCTTGGCAGCTACTTTCGGGGGAGCCTACAATGAGCAGTTCTTC.

The chain employs TRBV7-3 and TRBJ2-2; D uncertain. This CDR3 is built from 14 residues. Trimming cost V 3 bases and J 1 base, with 6 bases left between them. CDR1 SGHTA and CDR2 FQGTGA come from the germline V gene. The CDR3: CASSFRGNTGELFF. The CDR3 DNA reads TGTGCCAGCAGCTTCCGAGGGAACACCGGGGAGCTGTTTTTT.

The V gene is TRBV12-5, the J gene TRBJ2-4, with TRBD2 identical over 8 bases. CDR3 length: 16 amino acids. Per the germline V gene, CDR1 is LGHNT and CDR2 is FRNRAP. V gave up 6 bases and J gave up 4 bases; unmatched junction bases: 11. CDR3 DNA sequence: TGTGCTAGTGGAACTCCTCCCGGGACTAGAAAAAACATTCAGTACTTC. The encoded protein is CASGTPPGTRKNIQYF.

The gene calls are TRBV9 and TRBJ2-2, with D perhaps matching TRBD1 (5 bases). This CDR3 has 15 amino acids. The V end was cut by 6 bases, the J end by 5 bases, with 17 bases between. Germline V gene sequence: CDR1 SGDLS, CDR2 YYNGEE. The CDR3 DNA is TGTGCCAGCACTACCTTTCCAGGGCCGACCGGGGAGCTGTTTTTT. Translating it yields CASTTFPGPTGELFF.

CDR3 sequence: CASSLDRVRQFF. The CDR3 DNA reads TGTGCCAGCAGCCTCGACCGAGTCCGGCAGTTCTTC. V usage is TRBV6-5 and J usage is TRBJ2-1; D remains unclear. From germline, CDR1 is MNHEY and CDR2 SVGAGI. This CDR3 region has 12 residues. V lost 6 bases to trimming and J lost 12 bases, with 15 bases between them.

The chain joins TRBV2 to TRBJ2-1; D unresolved. Germline-derived CDR1 and CDR2 are SNHLY and FYNNEI. The ends were cut back, 2 bases at V and 9 bases at J, with 8 bases in the middle. The CDR3 covers 12 residues. DNA of the CDR3: TGTGCCAGCAGTGAATCGGGTGGTGAGCAGTTCTTC. Its translation is CASSESGGEQFF.

This clone showed up just once. J is TRBJ2-1 and V is TRBV11-3, with D perhaps matching TRBD2 (6 bases). This CDR3 is built from 15 residues. The germline gives CDR1 SGHNT, CDR2 YENEEA. The V end was cut by 5 bases, the J end by 3 bases, with 14 bases between. The CDR3 region is CASSNWTTYYNEQFF. Here the CDR3 DNA reads TGTGCCAGCAGCAACTGGACTACCTACTACAATGAGCAGTTCTTC.

The rearrangement links TRBV18 to TRBJ2-3; 13 positions agree with TRBD2. This CDR3 has 19 amino acids. Trimming removed 1 base from V and 1 base from J; junction bases left unmatched: 8. CDR1 and CDR2 (germline): KGHSH, LQKENI. This CDR3 reads CASSPLETSGGYRTDTQYF. The CDR3, as DNA: TGTGCCAGCTCACCACTAGAGACTAGCGGGGGGTACCGCACAGATACGCAGTATTTT.

The gene calls are TRBV5-6 and TRBJ1-2; the D gene is possibly TRBD1 (5 bases). The CDR3 runs 13 residues. V dropped 0 bases and J dropped 3 bases, with 6 bases sitting between them. Per germline, CDR1 SGHDT and CDR2 YYEEEE. Written as DNA, the CDR3 is TGTGCCAGCAGCTTGGGCAGGGACTATGGCTACACCTTC. Protein: CASSLGRDYGYTF.